One and the same sample provided the 25 T cell receptor beta chains below, sequenced in a study of blood T cell repertoires in COVID-19. The data were produced by immunoSEQ multiplex PCR, yet TCRdb's version contains in-frame clones alone and is incomplete. The sample yields about 110,000 clones, around 82% seen once. The sequencing sample was made of peripheral blood. The receptors here all came from a woman aged 45-65 years with acute or convalescent COVID-19.

This sequence joins TRBV5-1 and TRBJ2-6; 7 bases fit TRBD1. The CDR3 loop spans 19 amino acids. V dropped 4 bases and J dropped 0; count of bases not matched to a gene: 13. Looked up from germline, CDR1 is SGHRS and CDR2 is YFSETQ. This CDR3 reads CASSQLPTGVASGANVLTF. The DNA for the CDR3 is TGCGCCAGCAGCCAACTACCAACAGGGGTTGCCTCTGGGGCCAACGTCCTGACTTTC.

The chain carries TRBV6-1 and TRBJ2-3, with 9 bases identical to TRBD1. The germline V gene has CDR1 MNHNS and CDR2 SASEGT. Germline trimming cut 3 bases from V and 6 bases from J; bases unmatched to any gene: 7. The CDR3 sequence is 15 residues long. The CDR3: CASSDPGQGRDTQYF. The DNA of the CDR3 is TGTGCCAGCAGTGACCCAGGACAGGGGCGGGATACGCAGTATTTT.

The rearrangement joins TRBV7-8 to TRBJ1-1; 9 bases line up with TRBD1. V was pared by 5 bases and J by 1 base, with 20 bases of the junction left unmatched. Germline lookup yields CDR1 SGHVS and CDR2 FQNEAQ. The CDR3 totals 20 residues. CDR3 nucleotide sequence: TGTGCCAGCAGCCGATTACGCGCGAACATCCGGGACAGGGAGAACACTGAAGCTTTCTTT. Encoded protein: CASSRLRANIRDRENTEAFF.

V is TRBV5-6 and J is TRBJ1-2; D remains unclear. Germline CDR1 and CDR2: SGHDT and YYEEEE. Trimming removed 2 bases at V and 6 bases at J, with 5 bases between. The CDR3 runs to 11 residues. The CDR3, as DNA: TGTGCCAGCAGCTTACAGCATGGCTACACCTTC. This sequence encodes CASSLQHGYTF.

This clone was seen a handful of times. The rearrangement links TRBV20-1 to TRBJ1-1, with 10 bases matching TRBD1. V gave up 3 bases and J gave up 3 bases; unmatched junction bases: 4. This CDR3 has 14 residues. Germline V gives CDR1 DFQATT, CDR2 SNEGSKA (reference sequence). CDR3 sequence: CSASFGTGDTEAFF. CDR3 coding DNA: TGCAGTGCTAGTTTTGGGACAGGGGACACTGAAGCTTTCTTT.

The chain is built from TRBV3-1 (or the pseudogene TRBV3-2) and TRBJ1-4; unclear D gene. V lost 1 base, J lost 0 bases, and 12 bases lay in between. This CDR3 is built from 17 residues. Germline V gene sequence: CDR1 LGHDT, CDR2 YNNKEL (reference sequence). CDR3 in DNA: TGTGCCAGCAGCCAAGGCGGGCGCGGGGCAACTAATGAAAAACTGTTTTTT. Encoded protein: CASSQGGRGATNEKLFF.

The gene calls are TRBV24-1 and TRBJ2-2; 9 positions match TRBD1. The CDR3 extends over 16 amino acids. The V gene end was trimmed by 5 bases and the J gene end by 5 bases; junction bases not matched to a gene: 8. Germline V lookup: CDR1 KGHDR, CDR2 SFDVKD. CDR3 bases: TGTGCCACCAGTGTCCCCGGGACAGGGACAACCGGGGAGCTGTTTTTT. Its translation is CATSVPGTGTTGELFF.

The chain recombines TRBV18 with TRBJ2-7; 7 positions agree with TRBD1. CDR1 is KGHSH and CDR2 is LQKENI in the germline V gene. V lost 2 bases and J lost 0; bases outside the gene matches: 1. This CDR3 comprises 14 residues. CDR3 in DNA: TGTGCCAGCTCACCAGCAGGGGGCTCCTACGAGCAGTACTTC. It codes for CASSPAGGSYEQYF.

The table lists this clone with a count of one. V gene TRBV9 combines with J gene TRBJ1-1; D gene uncertain. The germline gives CDR1 SGDLS, CDR2 YYNGEE. Trimming removed 3 bases at V and 5 bases at J, with 11 bases between. The CDR3 consists of 13 residues. DNA for the CDR3: TGTGCCAGCAGCGCAGCTCTGAGGACTGAAGCTTTCTTT. Translating it yields CASSAALRTEAFF.

As for this clone: Other DNA sequences in this specimen translate into the identical CDR3. This rearrangement joins TRBV18 to TRBJ1-6; 8 bases fit TRBD1. Germline loops: CDR1 KGHSH, CDR2 LQKENI. The CDR3 totals 14 residues. V shed 3 bases and J 8 bases; nucleotides not matched to a gene: 3. As DNA, the CDR3 is TGTGCCAGCTCACCTTTGGACAGGGATTCACCCCTCCACTTT. Translation gives CASSPLDRDSPLHF.

This clone was found a few times. The chain joins TRBV12-3 or TRBV12-4 to TRBJ1-2, with D possibly TRBD1 on 6 matching bases. The V end was cut by 4 bases, the J end by 6 bases, with 9 bases between. The CDR3 is made up of 12 amino acids. CDR3 sequence reads: CASSYTGNGYTF. CDR3 DNA: TGTGCCAGCAGTTATACAGGGAATGGCTACACCTTC.

CDR3 loop: CASSTGVSRNEQYF. The DNA of the CDR3 is TGTGCCAGTAGTACAGGGGTCTCGCGTAACGAGCAGTACTTC. The V call is TRBV19, the J call TRBJ2-7, with D perhaps TRBD1 (6 bases). Between the trimmed V and J ends, which lost 4 bases and 5 bases, there was a span of 15 bases. The CDR3 extends over 14 amino acids. Germline CDR1 is LNHDA and CDR2 is SQIVND (reference sequence).

In its sample, this clone was seen once. The V gene is TRBV19, the J gene TRBJ1-2; D is undetermined. The CDR3 runs 14 residues. In germline, CDR1 is LNHDA, CDR2 SQIVND (reference sequence). Trimming removed 0 bases at V and 4 bases at J, with 9 bases between. The CDR3 sequence: CASSIDPRLYGYTF. CDR3 DNA: TGTGCCAGTAGTATAGATCCCAGGCTCTATGGCTACACCTTC.

The chain employs TRBV5-1 and TRBJ1-4; D gene ambiguous. Deletions cut 0 bases from V and 0 bases from J, with 9 bases between. Germline CDR1 and CDR2: SGHRS and YFSETQ. This CDR3 is 16 amino acids long. The CDR3 reads CASSLDGRSTNEKLFF. CDR3 bases: TGCGCCAGCAGCTTGGATGGCCGATCAACTAATGAAAAACTGTTTTTT.

V is TRBV27 and J is TRBJ2-7; D gene uncertain. The germline V and J ends were trimmed by 3 bases and 3 bases, with 9 bases remaining between them. The germline V gene encodes CDR1 MNHEY and CDR2 SMNVEV (reference sequence). The CDR3 consists of 13 residues. CDR3 residues: CASSFMASYEQYF. The CDR3 DNA reads TGTGCCAGCAGTTTTATGGCCAGCTACGAGCAGTACTTC.

The chain has TRBV11-2 and TRBJ1-2; a possible D gene is TRBD1 (5 bases). V was cut by 2 bases and J by 8 bases, with 24 bases left in between. This CDR3 comprises 17 residues. Per the germline V gene, CDR1 is SGHAT and CDR2 is FQNNGV. The CDR3 loop is CASSLIRGGSLTSGYTF. CDR3 coding DNA: TGTGCCAGCAGCTTAATCCGGGGGGGGTCCCTTACTAGCGGCTACACCTTC.

V usage is TRBV11-2 and J usage is TRBJ2-2; D might be TRBD2 (6 bases). The CDR3 length is 15 residues. Germline values: CDR1 SGHAT, CDR2 FQNNGV. Trimming shortened V by 8 bases and J by 7 bases, and 20 bases separated the two germline ends. The CDR3 spells CASLELGLPIGELFF. DNA for the CDR3: TGTGCCAGCCTCGAGCTGGGACTTCCAATCGGGGAGCTGTTTTTT.

This sequence joins TRBV12-3 or TRBV12-4 and TRBJ2-7; D is uncertain. The CDR3 is made up of 12 amino acids. Trimming left V 2 bases short and J 6 bases short, with 8 bases between. The DNA for the CDR3 is TGTGCCAGCAGTTTAAGAGACTTCGAGCAGTACTTC. Its translation: CASSLRDFEQYF.

This clone was counted between two and nine times. This rearrangement joins TRBV2 to TRBJ2-4, with D possibly matching TRBD2 (6 bases). Per germline, CDR1 SNHLY and CDR2 FYNNEI. Trimming cost V 1 base and J 9 bases, with 16 bases left between them. The CDR3 runs 15 residues. This CDR3 is CASSEEGLPRSIQYF. CDR3 DNA: TGTGCCAGCAGTGAAGAGGGACTTCCTCGATCCATTCAGTACTTC.

The chain joins TRBV6-5 to TRBJ2-7; D is possibly TRBD2 (6 bases). Trimming stripped 3 bases from V and 11 bases from J, with 11 bases between. This CDR3 has 11 residues. The germline V gene encodes CDR1 MNHEY and CDR2 SVGAGI. The CDR3: CASSYMGRKYF. The CDR3, as DNA: TGTGCCAGCAGTTATATGGGGAGGAAGTACTTC.

The CDR3 sequence is CASSHDRASTDTQYF. CDR3 bases: TGTGCCAGTAGCCACGACAGGGCTAGCACAGATACGCAGTATTTT. This chain links TRBV19 with TRBJ2-3; 7 bases align to TRBD1. V shed 6 bases, J shed 0 bases, and the junction held 6 bases outside the gene matches. The germline CDR1 and CDR2 sequences are LNHDA and SQIVND (reference sequence). This CDR3 has 15 residues.

This clone was seen a handful of times. J is TRBJ2-4 and V is TRBV5-1, with D maybe TRBD2 (6 bases). The CDR3 length is 15 residues. Trimming removed 4 bases at V and 6 bases at J, with 17 bases between. In germline, CDR1 is SGHRS, CDR2 YFSETQ. DNA of the CDR3: TGCGCCAGCAGCCCAGCCTTGGGGGAGGCAAACATTCAGTACTTC. Protein: CASSPALGEANIQYF.

The V and J genes are TRBV6-5 and TRBJ1-1; TRBD1 is a possible D gene (5 bases). The CDR3 runs to 13 residues. Trimming pared 0 bases from V and 5 bases from J, leaving 7 bases between. Germline CDR1 and CDR2: MNHEY and SVGAGI. The CDR3 nucleotides are TGTGCCAGCAGTTACTCCAGGGTAACTGAAGCTTTCTTT. It translates to CASSYSRVTEAFF.

The V and J genes are TRBV2 and TRBJ1-5; 12 bases fit TRBD1. J was trimmed by 4 bases and V by 0 bases; bases with no gene match: 4. Germline V lookup: CDR1 SNHLY, CDR2 FYNNEI. This CDR3 spans 17 amino acids. CDR3: CASSEAAGQGANQPQHF. The CDR3 DNA reads TGTGCCAGCAGTGAAGCTGCGGGACAGGGGGCGAATCAGCCCCAGCATTTT.

The CDR3 spells CASSFAGSGYTF. The CDR3 nucleotides read TGCGCCAGCAGCTTTGCTGGCTCTGGCTACACCTTC. The V gene is TRBV5-1, the J gene TRBJ1-2; unclear D gene. The CDR3 loop spans 12 amino acids. V dropped 2 bases and J dropped 7 bases, with 9 bases sitting between them. Per the germline V gene, CDR1 is SGHRS and CDR2 is YFSETQ.